What follows describes a single T cell receptor (beta chain). Looked up from germline, CDR1 is ENHRY and CDR2 is SYGVKD. This CDR3 comprises 15 residues. V dropped 5 bases and J dropped 0 bases, with 11 bases sitting between them. This entry belongs to a study of blood T cell repertoires in COVID-19. Study information: The United States, Italy and Spain supplied acute and convalescent COVID-19 samples. The analysed material was cDNA or gDNA that came from T cells, B-cell-depleted T cells, or PBMCs.

As handled by the study authors: Counts of nucleated cells, estimated from reference gene primer amplification, were obtained. Libraries were prepared by immunoSEQ multiplex PCR; TCRdb keeps only in-frame clonotypes and omits some of them. V and J calls and clone size follow that table, whereas D and trimming were derived from the DNA. This sample yields about 100,000 clones, of which roughly 79% are seen a single time; 12% belongs to the top ten. Input material: peripheral blood. This receptor was identified in an older woman with acute or convalescent COVID-19. The chain links TRBV10-3 to TRBJ1-3, with D uncertain. The CDR3 region has the DNA TGTGCCATCAGTATGAGAGCAGGCTCTGGAAACACCATATATTTT. Translating it yields CAISMRAGSGNTIYF.